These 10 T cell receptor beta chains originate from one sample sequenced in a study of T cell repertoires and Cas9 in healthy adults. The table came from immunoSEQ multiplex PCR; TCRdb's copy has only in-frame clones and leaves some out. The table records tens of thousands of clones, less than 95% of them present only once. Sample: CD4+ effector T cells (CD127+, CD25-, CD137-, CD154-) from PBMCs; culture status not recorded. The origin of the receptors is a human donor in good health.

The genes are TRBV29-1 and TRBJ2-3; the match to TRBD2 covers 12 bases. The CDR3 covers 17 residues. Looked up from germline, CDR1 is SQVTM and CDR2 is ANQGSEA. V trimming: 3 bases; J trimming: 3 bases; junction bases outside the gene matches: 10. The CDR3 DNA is TGCAGCGTTGACCCTAGCGGGAGGGCCGGGGGAACAGATACGCAGTATTTT. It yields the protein CSVDPSGRAGGTDTQYF.

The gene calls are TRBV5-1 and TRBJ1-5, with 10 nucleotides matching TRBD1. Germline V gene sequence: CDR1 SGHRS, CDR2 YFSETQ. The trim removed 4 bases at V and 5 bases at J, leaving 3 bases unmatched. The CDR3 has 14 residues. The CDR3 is CASSDGTGDQPQHF. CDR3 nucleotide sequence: TGCGCCAGCAGCGACGGGACAGGGGATCAGCCCCAGCATTTT.

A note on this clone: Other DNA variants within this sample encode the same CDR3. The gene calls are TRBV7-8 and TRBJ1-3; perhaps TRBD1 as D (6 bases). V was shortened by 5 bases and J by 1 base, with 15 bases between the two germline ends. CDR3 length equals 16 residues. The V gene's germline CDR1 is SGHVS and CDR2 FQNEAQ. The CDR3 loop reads CASSPVRGKSGNTIYF. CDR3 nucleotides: TGTGCCAGCAGCCCCGTCAGGGGAAAGTCTGGAAACACCATATATTTT.

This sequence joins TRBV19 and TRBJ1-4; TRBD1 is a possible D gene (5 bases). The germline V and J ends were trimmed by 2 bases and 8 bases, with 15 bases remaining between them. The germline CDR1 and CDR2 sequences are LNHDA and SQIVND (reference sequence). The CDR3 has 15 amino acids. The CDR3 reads CASSISGTAREKLFF. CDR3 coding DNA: TGTGCCAGTAGTATATCGGGGACGGCCAGGGAAAAACTGTTTTTT.

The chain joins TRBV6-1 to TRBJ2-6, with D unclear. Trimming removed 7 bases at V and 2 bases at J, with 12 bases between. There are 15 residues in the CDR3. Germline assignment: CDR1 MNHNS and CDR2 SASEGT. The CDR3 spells CASTLDQAGANVLTF. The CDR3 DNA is TGTGCCAGCACCCTGGATCAGGCTGGGGCCAACGTCCTGACTTTC.

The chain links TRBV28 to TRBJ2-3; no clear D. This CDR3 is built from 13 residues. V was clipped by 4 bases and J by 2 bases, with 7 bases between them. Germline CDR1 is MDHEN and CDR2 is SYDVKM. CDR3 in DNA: TGTGCCAGCAGTTCACCGGCCACAGATACGCAGTATTTT. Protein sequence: CASSSPATDTQYF.

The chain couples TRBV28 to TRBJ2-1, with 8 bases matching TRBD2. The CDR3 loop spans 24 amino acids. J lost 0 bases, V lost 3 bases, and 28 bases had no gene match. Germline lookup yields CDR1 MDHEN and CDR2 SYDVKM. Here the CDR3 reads CASSFGWTLGRQRGYNDSYNEQFF. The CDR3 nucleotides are TGTGCCAGCAGTTTTGGATGGACGCTCGGTCGGCAGCGGGGGTACAATGACTCCTACAATGAGCAGTTCTTC.

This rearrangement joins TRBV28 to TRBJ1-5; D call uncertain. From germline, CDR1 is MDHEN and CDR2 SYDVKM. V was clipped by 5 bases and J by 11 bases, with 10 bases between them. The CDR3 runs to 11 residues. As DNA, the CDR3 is TGTGCCAGCAGTAGATCGACTACCCAGCATTTT. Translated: CASSRSTTQHF.

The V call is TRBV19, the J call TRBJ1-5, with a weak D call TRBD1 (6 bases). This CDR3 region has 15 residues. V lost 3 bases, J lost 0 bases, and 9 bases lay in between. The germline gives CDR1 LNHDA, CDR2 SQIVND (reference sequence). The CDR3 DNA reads TGTGCCAGTAGTATCGGGGGCTATAGCAATCAGCCCCAGCATTTT. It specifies CASSIGGYSNQPQHF.

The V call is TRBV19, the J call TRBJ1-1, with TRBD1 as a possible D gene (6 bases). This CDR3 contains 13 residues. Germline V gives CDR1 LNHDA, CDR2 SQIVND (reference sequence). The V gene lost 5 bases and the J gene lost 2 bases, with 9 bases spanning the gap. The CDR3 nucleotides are TGTGCCAGTAGTGACAGGATCAACACTGAAGCTTTCTTT. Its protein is CASSDRINTEAFF.